This T cell receptor beta chain was captured by sequencing in a study of a mutant IDH1 vaccine in newly diagnosed glioma. Study context: There were eight vaccinations for patients, given in weeks 1, 3, 5, 7, 11, 15, 19 and 23. Previous care, which was radiotherapy, temozolomide, or both, most often involved both. The treated population exhibited a male proportion of about 60%, a female proportion of 37.5%, and a mean age of roughly 41 years.

On this clone: The antigen remains undetermined.

The repertoire was sequenced with immunoSEQ multiplex PCR; TCRdb's copy has only in-frame clones and lacks some. The table has almost 85,000 clones, about 82% seen once; the top ten hold roughly 2%. Time point given: week 23, last vaccination. A single vaccine dose contained 300 ug of mutant IDH1 20-mer peptide, and topical imiquimod was used with it. Regarding the study as a whole: There seemed to be no relation between pseudoprogression and changes in top peripheral T cell clonotypes.

The ends lost 5 bases at V and 4 bases at J; junction bases unmatched: 5. Germline V lookup: CDR1 SGHTA, CDR2 FQGNSA. CDR3 length equals 15 residues. The sequencing here drew on PBMCs, taken from a glioma patient whose treatment included an IDH1 peptide vaccine. The gene calls are TRBV7-2 and TRBJ2-2, with 9 bases identical to TRBD1. This clonotype was sampled from a man between 25 and 39 years old with glioma. Some clones in this sample may be carry-over from other donors' samples. CDR3 sequence (DNA): TGTGCCAGCAGCAGGGACAGGGCGGGCACCGGGGAGCTGTTTTTT. This gives the protein CASSRDRAGTGELFF.